Presented here are 11 T cell receptor beta chains from one specimen sequenced in a study of monozygotic twins with cystic fibrosis. Generated by immunoSEQ multiplex PCR, the TCRdb table keeps only in-frame clones and is missing some. There are around 30,000 clones in the sample; just over 95% occur only once, and about 0.17% lies in the top ten. The specimen was blood. The receptors derive from a girl aged 2-10 years with cystic fibrosis.

The rearrangement joins TRBV27 to TRBJ1-5; 9 bases are shared with TRBD1. With 1 base clipped from V and 4 bases from J, the junction kept 2 bases outside the gene matches. The CDR3 is 15 residues long. The germline CDR1 and CDR2 sequences are MNHEY and SMNVEV (reference sequence). CDR3 in DNA: TGTGCCAGCAGTTTATACGGGACAGGGAATCAGCCCCAGCATTTT. Amino acid sequence: CASSLYGTGNQPQHF.

V usage is TRBV6-6 and J usage is TRBJ1-2; TRBD1 agrees at 9 bases. Germline assignment: CDR1 MNHNY and CDR2 SVGAGI (reference sequence). The CDR3 loop spans 12 amino acids. V shed 8 bases and J 6 bases; nucleotides not matched to a gene: 4. CDR3 in DNA: TGTGCCAGCGACAGGGGGTTCGATGGCTACACCTTC. Residues: CASDRGFDGYTF.

The V and J genes are TRBV19 and TRBJ2-1; tentatively, D is TRBD2 (5 bases). Germline CDR1 LNHDA, CDR2 SQIVND (reference sequence). V lost 5 bases and J lost 0, with 11 bases in between. The CDR3 length is 15 residues. The CDR3 nucleotides read TGTGCCAGTAGTCCTATGGGGAGCTCCTACAATGAGCAGTTCTTC. Translating gives CASSPMGSSYNEQFF.

This chain connects TRBV2 to TRBJ1-1; no reliable D call. Germline V gene lookup returns CDR1 SNHLY and CDR2 FYNNEI. The CDR3 covers 15 residues. Deletions cut 0 bases from V and 7 bases from J, with 15 bases between. The CDR3 DNA sequence: TGTGCCAGCAGTGAAGCGCTTCTAGGGTGGGGTGAAGCTTTCTTT. Translated, it gives CASSEALLGWGEAFF.

The chain links TRBV6-5 to TRBJ2-5; 7 bases match TRBD1. Germline CDR1 reads MNHEY; CDR2 reads SVGAGI. V shed 6 bases, J shed 1 base, and the junction held 2 bases outside the gene matches. CDR3 length: 13 residues. CDR3 loop: CASRRDSQETQYF. CDR3 DNA sequence: TGTGCCAGCAGACGGGACAGCCAAGAGACCCAGTACTTC.

This sequence joins TRBV19 and TRBJ1-5, with unresolved D. The CDR3 is made up of 13 amino acids. Looked up from germline, CDR1 is LNHDA and CDR2 is SQIVND (reference sequence). V lost 2 bases, J lost 5 bases, and 7 bases lay in between. CDR3 protein: CASSISGYQPQHF. The CDR3, as DNA: TGTGCCAGTAGTATATCGGGGTATCAGCCCCAGCATTTT.

This chain joins TRBV5-1 and TRBJ2-7; D unclear. V lost 2 bases to trimming and J lost 3 bases, with 12 bases between them. Germline values: CDR1 SGHRS, CDR2 YFSETQ. The CDR3 covers 14 residues. The CDR3, as DNA: TGCGCCAGCAGCTTCGCGACCCCGGACTACGAGCAGTACTTC. It yields the protein CASSFATPDYEQYF.

V and J are TRBV5-1 and TRBJ1-2, with D maybe TRBD1 (5 bases). From germline, CDR1 is SGHRS and CDR2 YFSETQ. This CDR3 comprises 12 residues. Trimming stripped 4 bases from V and 8 bases from J, with 12 bases between. The CDR3 coding sequence is TGCGCCAGCAGCCCTCTGGGGCGAGGCTACACCTTC. Its protein is CASSPLGRGYTF. The full variable domain, rest sourced from reference TRBV5-1 and TRBJ1-2, is KAGVTQTPRYLIKTRGQQVTLSCSPISGHRSVSWYQQTPGQGLQFLFEYFSETQRNKGNFPGRFSGRQFSNSRSEMNVSTLELGDSALYLCASSPLGRGYTFGSGTRLTVV.

The V and J genes are TRBV7-9 and TRBJ2-7, with 9 bases lining up with TRBD1. With 3 bases clipped from V and 3 bases from J, the junction kept 3 bases outside the gene matches. Per germline, CDR1 SEHNR and CDR2 FQNEAQ (reference sequence). This CDR3 region has 14 residues. The CDR3 nucleotides are TGTGCCAGCAGCTTGGGGACAGGGCGCTACGAGCAGTACTTC. Protein product: CASSLGTGRYEQYF.

The rearrangement joins TRBV4-1 to TRBJ1-1, with TRBD1 matching 8 bases. The CDR3 totals 13 residues. In germline, CDR1 is MGHRA, CDR2 YSYEKL. Unmatched junction bases numbered 3, after V lost 6 bases and J lost 3 bases. The CDR3 bases are TGCGCCAGCAGAGAGACAGGGGACACTGAAGCTTTCTTT. It specifies CASRETGDTEAFF.

The chain has TRBV28 and TRBJ2-3, with D maybe TRBD2 (5 bases). V shed 8 bases and J shed 1 base, with 10 bases lying between them. Germline V gene sequence: CDR1 MDHEN, CDR2 SYDVKM. The CDR3 covers 13 residues. This chain's CDR3 is CASARGGTDTQYF. The DNA for the CDR3 is TGTGCCAGCGCCCGGGGAGGCACAGATACGCAGTATTTT.